This is a list of T cell receptor beta chains from one sample in a study of T-cell reconstitution after alpha-beta-depleted transplantation in children. TCRdb re-derived calls from the PCR reads in MiXCR, one entry per CDR3 protein. The top ten clones hold 25% to 35% of a sample with about 980,000 distinct CDR3 sequences, roughly 29% of them seen once. The specimen comprised PBMCs, mostly from graft donor cells, sampled 360 days after TCRalphabeta/CD19-depleted stem cell transplant. Receptors were obtained from a boy less than two years old who had a stem cell transplant for SCID, so the T cells may come from the graft donor. CDR3s include the opening cysteine and the closing phenylalanine or tryptophan. The D gene is left open where the match is weak. Expanded clones get a size class; other rows say once, few or many, or leave the size out.

V	D	J	size	CDR3	DNA
TRBV10-3	NA	TRBJ2-1	NA	CAISESVLGSSNNEQFF	TGTGCCATCAGTGAGTCAGTGTTAGGGTCCAGCAACAATGAGCAGTTCTTC
TRBV25-1	NA	TRBJ2-3	NA	CASSPGTPTDTQYF	TGTGCCAGCAGCCCCGGGACACCCACAGATACGCAGTATTTT
TRBV4-2	TRBD1	TRBJ2-7	few	CASSQDPGQGSEQYF	TGTGCCAGCAGCCAAGACCCGGGACAGGGGAGCGAGCAGTACTTC
TRBV6-1	TRBD2	TRBJ2-1	NA	CASSHKLAGVGEQFF	TGTGCCAGCAGCCATAAGCTAGCGGGGGTAGGTGAGCAGTTCTTC
TRBV5-1	NA	TRBJ2-1	NA	CASSFGEYYNEQFF	TGCGCCAGCAGCTTCGGGGAGTACTACAATGAGCAGTTCTTC
TRBV5-1	NA	TRBJ2-2	NA	CASSLGQVINTGELFF	TGCGCCAGCAGCTTGGGGCAGGTGATTAACACCGGGGAGCTGTTTTTT
TRBV20-1	NA	TRBJ1-4	NA	CSARGGTSEGATNEKLFF	TGCAGTGCTAGAGGGGGCACGTCGGAGGGAGCAACTAATGAAAAACTGTTTTTT
TRBV5-1	TRBD1	TRBJ2-7	NA	CASSGFEGGAPPGDYEQYF	TGCGCCAGCAGCGGATTCGAAGGGGGCGCTCCCCCAGGGGACTACGAGCAGTACTTC
TRBV27	TRBD2	TRBJ2-4	few	CASSSIAGVNIQYF	TGTGCCAGCAGTTCAATAGCGGGGGTCAACATTCAGTACTTC
TRBV19	NA	TRBJ2-1	few	CASKAGTRSYNEQFF	TGTGCCAGCAAAGCCGGGACACGATCCTACAATGAGCAGTTCTTC
TRBV12-3/TRBV12-4	TRBD2	TRBJ2-2	NA	CASSLSRLAGATNTGELFF	TGTGCCAGCAGTTTAAGCCGGCTAGCGGGGGCCACGAACACCGGGGAGCTGTTTTTT
TRBV29-1	TRBD1	TRBJ1-1	few	CSIRTGRNTEAFF	TGCAGCATCAGGACAGGCCGCAACACTGAAGCTTTCTTT
TRBV7-9	NA	TRBJ2-3	NA	CASSLDGVTDTQYF	TGTGCCAGCAGCTTAGATGGTGTCACAGATACGCAGTATTTT
TRBV29-1	NA	TRBJ2-3	NA	CSVRVLSRGSDTQYF	TGCAGCGTCCGGGTATTGAGTCGAGGATCAGATACGCAGTATTTT
TRBV12-3/TRBV12-4	NA	TRBJ2-7	NA	CASSLSWQYEQYF	TGTGCCAGCAGTTTAAGTTGGCAATACGAGCAGTACTTC
TRBV2	TRBD1	TRBJ2-7	NA	CASSAGTGGHEQYF	TGTGCCAGCAGTGCCGGGACAGGGGGCCACGAGCAGTACTTC
TRBV20-1	NA	TRBJ2-3	NA	CSARLFTDTQYF	TGCAGTGCTAGGCTGTTCACAGATACGCAGTATTTT
TRBV7-2	TRBD2	TRBJ2-7	few	CASSLVGAGVIGEQYF	TGTGCCAGCAGCTTAGTGGGAGCGGGGGTCATCGGCGAGCAGTACTTC
TRBV29-1	TRBD1	TRBJ2-3	few	CSASGDRQSTDTQYF	TGCAGCGCCTCCGGGGACAGGCAGAGCACAGATACGCAGTATTTT
TRBV20-1	TRBD2	TRBJ2-7	many	CSARAASGGPAHPYEQYF	TGCAGTGCTAGAGCGGCTAGCGGGGGGCCCGCTCACCCCTACGAGCAGTACTTC
TRBV7-6	TRBD2	TRBJ2-3	few	CASSFHYRTSGVPHRDTQYF	TGTGCCAGCAGCTTCCACTACAGGACTAGCGGGGTCCCCCACCGGGATACGCAGTATTTT
TRBV20-1	NA	TRBJ2-2	NA	CSARLRVPNTGELFF	TGCAGTGCTAGACTCAGGGTCCCGAACACCGGGGAGCTGTTTTTT
TRBV12-3/TRBV12-4	TRBD2	TRBJ2-7	NA	CASSRGLARYEQYF	TGTGCCAGCAGCCGGGGACTAGCGCGCTACGAGCAGTACTTC
TRBV7-8	TRBD2	TRBJ2-3	few	CASSLARPSGGITDTQYF	TGTGCCAGCAGCTTAGCGAGGCCTAGCGGGGGGATTACAGATACGCAGTATTTT
TRBV20-1	NA	TRBJ1-1	few	CSARYMNTEAFF	TGCAGTGCTAGGTACATGAACACTGAAGCTTTCTTT
TRBV30	TRBD1	TRBJ2-1	NA	CAWSLGTGVNEQFF	TGTGCCTGGAGTTTAGGGACAGGTGTTAATGAGCAGTTCTTC
TRBV9	NA	TRBJ2-3	once	CASSPQPGSTDTQYF	TGTGCCAGCAGCCCCCAGCCGGGGAGCACAGATACGCAGTATTTT
TRBV21-1	NA	TRBJ2-3	few	CASSKRCSGGVTDTQYF	TGTGCCAGCAGCAAAAGGTGTAGCGGGGGGGTTACAGATACGCAGTATTTT
TRBV7-8	NA	TRBJ1-4	NA	CASSPTGRENEKLFF	TGTGCCAGCAGCCCTACGGGCAGGGAAAACGAAAAACTGTTTTTT
TRBV11-2	NA	TRBJ1-1	NA	CASSLTPGMNTEAFF	TGTGCCAGCAGCCTGACGCCAGGGATGAACACTGAAGCTTTCTTT
TRBV2	TRBD1	TRBJ1-1	NA	CASSAPGGGKNTEAFF	TGTGCCAGCAGCGCCCCAGGGGGGGGGAAGAACACTGAAGCTTTCTTT
TRBV12-3/TRBV12-4	NA	TRBJ1-2	few	CATQAQSYGYTF	TGTGCCACCCAAGCCCAGTCCTATGGCTACACCTTC
TRBV6-5	TRBD1	TRBJ1-5	NA	CASSRDRRRNQPQHF	TGTGCCAGCAGTAGGGACAGGCGGCGCAATCAGCCCCAGCATTTT
TRBV4-2	NA	TRBJ1-1	NA	CASSQVQNTEAFF	TGTGCCAGCAGCCAAGTCCAGAACACTGAAGCTTTCTTT
TRBV18	NA	TRBJ2-3	few	CASSPLKSSTDTQYF	TGTGCCAGCTCACCACTAAAGTCGAGCACAGATACGCAGTATTTT
TRBV5-1	NA	TRBJ2-1	NA	CASSLPRVWGPYNEQFF	TGCGCCAGCAGCCTCCCACGGGTGTGGGGACCCTACAATGAGCAGTTCTTC
TRBV12-3/TRBV12-4	NA	TRBJ1-4	few	CASSRQPEKLFF	TGTGCCAGCAGCCGACAGCCTGAAAAACTGTTTTTT
TRBV7-2	NA	TRBJ1-4	NA	CASSLVLQEKLFF	TGTGCCAGCAGCTTAGTTCTTCAGGAAAAACTGTTTTTT
TRBV4-1	NA	TRBJ2-1	many	CASSGRTAAYNEQFF	TGCGCCAGCAGCGGGCGGACAGCAGCCTACAATGAGCAGTTCTTC
TRBV15	NA	TRBJ2-7	few	CATSRDLGSGPYEQYF	TGTGCCACCAGCAGAGATCTGGGCTCAGGGCCCTACGAGCAGTACTTC
TRBV4-1	NA	TRBJ2-1	NA	CASSQEGRLSQFF	TGCGCCAGCAGCCAAGAGGGCCGGTTGTCGCAGTTCTTC
TRBV2	NA	TRBJ2-3	NA	CSSSGAGTVTDTQYF	TGTTCCAGCAGTGGGGCGGGGACGGTCACAGATACGCAGTATTTT
TRBV3-1	NA	TRBJ2-3	NA	CASSQWTAGTQYF	TGTGCCAGCAGCCAGTGGACAGCGGGAACGCAGTATTTT
TRBV5-6	NA	TRBJ1-6	NA	CASSPDSWDSPLHF	TGTGCCAGCAGCCCCGACAGTTGGGATTCACCCCTCCACTTT
TRBV6-5	NA	TRBJ2-7	few	CASSFVAPLGEQYF	TGTGCCAGCAGTTTTGTGGCCCCCCTGGGCGAGCAGTACTTC